The sequence of this T cell receptor (beta chain) was determined in a study of T-cell memory formation after mild COVID-19. The overall study: Largely donor-specific TCR clusters were found. Study observations and caveats: Memory from before infection featured some responding clones, which suggests cross-reactive memory joined.

A few counts support this clonotype. Antigen unknown. Barcoded TCR alpha and TCR beta cDNA libraries with UMIs came from 5'RACE using constant-segment primers. One entry per CDR3 protein, called by TCRdb with MiXCR from the 5' RACE reads. The sample lists tens of thousands of distinct CDR3 sequences; nearly 25% were seen once. This CDR3 has 12 amino acids. V was cut by 4 bases and J by 13 bases, with 14 bases left in between. CDR1 and CDR2 (germline): SGDLS, YYNGEE. The V call is TRBV9, the J call TRBJ2-2, with D unresolved. The sequence came from a young man who had mild COVID-19 (a few samples of this study predate the infection). Cell type and time point are not known. Sample: PBMCs or a T cell subset sorted from them (not recorded which). This CDR3 is CASSPASKRLFF. CDR3 sequence (DNA): TGTGCCAGCAGCCCAGCTTCCAAACGGCTGTTTTTT.